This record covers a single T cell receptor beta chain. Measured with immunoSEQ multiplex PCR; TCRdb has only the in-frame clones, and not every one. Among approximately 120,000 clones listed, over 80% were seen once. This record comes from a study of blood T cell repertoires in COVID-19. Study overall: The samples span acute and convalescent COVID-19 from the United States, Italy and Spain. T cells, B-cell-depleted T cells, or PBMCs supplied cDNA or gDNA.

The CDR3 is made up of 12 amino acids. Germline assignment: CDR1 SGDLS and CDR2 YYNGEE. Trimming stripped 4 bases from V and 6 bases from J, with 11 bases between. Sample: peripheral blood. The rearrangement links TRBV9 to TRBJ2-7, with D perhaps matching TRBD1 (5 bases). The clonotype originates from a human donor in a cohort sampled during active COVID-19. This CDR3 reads CASSIGTGEQYF. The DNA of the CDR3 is TGTGCCAGCAGCATCGGCACAGGCGAGCAGTACTTC.